Following are 30 T cell receptor beta chains from one sample sequenced in a study of cytomegalovirus exposure and HLA in healthy donors. The PCR made use of 60 Vbeta and 13 Jbeta primers. Clones were read by immunoSEQ multiplex PCR, and TCRdb kept only the in-frame ones, dropping some. The top ten clones hold roughly 30% of a sample with more than 100,000 clones, approximately 76% of them seen once. Source material: PBMCs. These receptors all stem from a man aged 55 to 69 in good health and CMV-seropositive.

This sequence joins TRBV7-6 and TRBJ2-5, with TRBD2 as a possible D gene (6 bases). With 4 bases removed from V and 7 bases from J, the gap between germline ends came to 10 bases. Germline V gene data show CDR1 as SGHVS and CDR2 as FNYEAQ. The CDR3 totals 12 residues. This CDR3 reads CASSSAGRTQYF. The CDR3 DNA is TGTGCCAGCAGCTCCGCCGGGAGGACCCAGTACTTC.

The rearrangement links TRBV7-3 to TRBJ2-5, with 9 bases aligning to TRBD2. The CDR3 spans 15 residues. Germline V gives CDR1 SGHTA, CDR2 FQGTGA. Trimming at V came to 0 bases and at J to 4 bases, leaving 3 bases not matched to a gene. The CDR3 is CASSLTTSGRETQYF. CDR3 DNA sequence: TGTGCCAGCAGCTTAACGACTAGCGGTAGAGAGACCCAGTACTTC.

Remarks on this clone: The germline gene is not matched at one end of the junction; a read error may be the cause. In the same sample, other DNA sequences code for this CDR3. The chain uses TRBV11-2 and TRBJ1-1; 7 nucleotides line up with TRBD1. The CDR3 length is 14 residues. Germline V CDR1 and CDR2: SGHAT, FQNNGV. CDR3 in amino acids: CASSSDRVNTEAFF. The CDR3 DNA reads as TGTGCCAGCAGCTCAGACAGGGTGAACACTGAAGCCTTCTTT.

The chain carries TRBV10-2 and TRBJ1-2; the D is unclear. Trimming took off 4 bases at V and 10 bases at J, with 10 bases between the two ends. Germline V CDR1 and CDR2: WSHSY, SAAADI. The CDR3 loop spans 11 amino acids. The CDR3 here is CASSGLVDYTF. CDR3 nucleotides: TGCGCCAGCAGTGGACTGGTGGACTACACCTTC.

This rearrangement joins TRBV10-2 to TRBJ2-1; 10 bases are a match to TRBD1. With V trimmed by 8 bases and J by 2 bases, 3 bases remained unmatched. The germline gives CDR1 WSHSY, CDR2 SAAADI. This CDR3 has 14 residues. The CDR3 sequence: CASSGQGAYNEQFF. CDR3 nucleotide sequence: TGCGCCAGCTCCGGACAGGGGGCCTACAATGAGCAGTTCTTC.

The V call is TRBV5-1, the J call TRBJ2-2; D is possibly TRBD1 (5 bases). Deletions cut 6 bases from V and 6 bases from J, with 12 bases between. The CDR3 is 13 residues long. CDR1 and CDR2 (germline): SGHRS, YFSETQ. The CDR3 DNA is TGCGCCAGCAACACGCAGGGCTCCGGGGAGCTGTTTTTT. Residues: CASNTQGSGELFF.

The chain joins TRBV28 to TRBJ1-2, with 7 bases that match TRBD1. The germline V gene encodes CDR1 MDHEN and CDR2 SYDVKM. J lost 3 bases, V lost 6 bases, and 7 bases had no gene match. The CDR3 totals 14 residues. Here the CDR3 DNA reads TGTGCCAGCAGCCCCCGACAGGGATACTATGGCTACACCTTC. Protein product: CASSPRQGYYGYTF.

V and J are TRBV10-2 and TRBJ1-2, with 9 positions matching TRBD1. With 6 bases clipped from V and 7 bases from J, the junction kept 6 bases outside the gene matches. Germline V CDR1 and CDR2: WSHSY, SAAADI. CDR3 size: 13 residues. In DNA, the CDR3 is TGCGCCAGCAGCGTCGACAGGGGGACTGGCTACACCTTC. This codes for CASSVDRGTGYTF.

V gene TRBV6-4 combines with J gene TRBJ1-6; 8 bases map to TRBD1. J was trimmed by 9 bases and V by 3 bases; bases with no gene match: 7. This CDR3 is built from 15 residues. CDR1 is MRHNA and CDR2 is SNTAGT in the germline V gene. CDR3 DNA sequence: TGTGCCAGCAGTGAGGTTACAGGGGGGCGTTCACCCCTCCACTTT. The encoded protein is CASSEVTGGRSPLHF.

This chain joins TRBV6-6 and TRBJ1-4, with 8 bases fitting TRBD1. The CDR3 is 14 residues long. V lost 8 bases to trimming and J lost 4 bases; unmatched junction nucleotides: 6. Germline V lookup: CDR1 MNHNY, CDR2 SVGAGI (reference sequence). The CDR3 reads CASDPGQVNEKLFF. The DNA for the CDR3 is TGTGCCAGCGACCCGGGACAGGTTAATGAAAAACTGTTTTTT.

In regard to this clone: Other DNA sequences in this specimen translate into the identical CDR3. This rearrangement joins TRBV9 to TRBJ1-1; D is perhaps TRBD1 (6 bases). Germline assignment: CDR1 SGDLS and CDR2 YYNGEE. V lost 0 bases and J lost 5, with 8 bases in between. CDR3 size: 13 residues. Written as DNA, the CDR3 is TGTGCCAGCAGCGTAGAGGGGGGGACTGAAGCTTTCTTT. This sequence encodes CASSVEGGTEAFF.

This chain connects TRBV5-4 to TRBJ2-1; TRBD2 agrees at 9 bases. The V and J ends lost 2 bases and 2 bases, in that order; junction bases with no gene match: 2. In germline, CDR1 is SGHNT, CDR2 YYREEE (reference sequence). This CDR3 contains 15 residues. The CDR3 nucleotides are TGTGCCAGCAGCTTAGCGGGAGGTACCTACAATGAGCAGTTCTTC. Translated, it gives CASSLAGGTYNEQFF.

The sample holds a few counts of this clone. CDR3 bases: TGTGCCAGCAGCCAAGAGTCCGGGACAGGACGTGAAACTGAAGCTTTCTTT. This codes for CASSQESGTGRETEAFF. The chain recombines TRBV4-2 with TRBJ1-1; 8 positions match TRBD1. With V trimmed by 0 bases and J by 5 bases, 11 bases remained unmatched. The length of the CDR3 is 17 residues. Germline V lookup: CDR1 LGHNA, CDR2 YNFKEQ.

This chain links TRBV7-9 with TRBJ1-2; D perhaps matches TRBD1 (6 bases). This CDR3 region has 14 residues. V lost 5 bases and J 10 bases, leaving 20 bases between the germline ends. CDR1 is SEHNR, CDR2 FQNEAQ, per germline (reference sequence). The CDR3 loop is CASSTGGGYGAYTF. The CDR3 region has the DNA TGTGCCAGCAGCACGGGGGGGGGCTATGGCGCCTACACCTTC.

V and J are TRBV5-6 and TRBJ1-1; D is unresolved. The CDR3 length is 13 residues. V lost 0 bases, J lost 4 bases, and 7 bases lay in between. CDR1 is SGHDT and CDR2 is YYEEEE in the germline V gene. The CDR3 DNA reads TGTGCCAGCAGCTTGGGAGGGTTCACTGAAGCTTTCTTT. Translation gives CASSLGGFTEAFF.

This clone was detected once. The genes are TRBV2 and TRBJ2-3; 12 bases align to TRBD2. The CDR3 loop spans 16 amino acids. Germline CDR1 is SNHLY and CDR2 is FYNNEI. With 10 bases clipped from V and 0 bases from J, the junction kept 8 bases outside the gene matches. CDR3 in DNA: TGTGCCACCAAACCTGGACTAGCGGGAAGCACAGATACGCAGTATTTT. It is translated as CATKPGLAGSTDTQYF. The whole variable domain, filled in from reference TRBV2 and TRBJ2-3, reads EPEVTQTPSHQVTQMGQEVILRCVPISNHLYFYWYRQILGQKVEFLVSFYNNEISEKSEIFDDQFSVERPDGSNFTLKIRSTKLEDSAMYFCATKPGLAGSTDTQYFGPGTRLTVL.

CDR3 sequence reads: CAWSGDREGQPQHF. The CDR3 region has the DNA TGTGCCTGGAGCGGGGACAGGGAGGGTCAGCCCCAGCATTTT. The chain employs TRBV30 and TRBJ1-5, with 9 bases aligning to TRBD1. The J segment lost 6 bases and the V segment lost 3 bases, leaving 6 bases of the junction unmatched. This CDR3 is built from 14 residues. Germline loops: CDR1 GTSNPN, CDR2 SVGIG (reference sequence). Filled out from reference TRBV30 and TRBJ1-5, the complete variable domain reads SQTIHQWPATLVQPVGSPLSLECTVEGTSNPNLYWYRQAAGRGLQLLFYSVGIGQISSEVPQNLSASRPQDRQFILSSKKLLLSDSGFYLCAWSGDREGQPQHFGDGTRLSIL.

This chain links TRBV10-3 with TRBJ1-5; D is uncertain. CDR1 is ENHRY and CDR2 is SYGVKD in the germline V gene. The CDR3 length is 15 residues. Trimming removed 10 bases from V and 6 bases from J, with 22 bases in between. The CDR3 protein is CASNHGEGFCQPQHF. The CDR3 coding sequence is TGTGCCAGCAACCACGGGGAGGGCTTCTGTCAGCCCCAGCATTTT.

This clone was seen a single time. CDR3 residues: CASSLDPGGVYSETQYF. The CDR3 DNA reads TGCGCCAGCAGCTTGGATCCAGGGGGCGTTTATTCCGAGACCCAGTACTTC. The chain employs TRBV5-1 and TRBJ2-5; TRBD1 agrees at 8 bases. This CDR3 region has 17 residues. After removal of 0 bases from V and 5 bases from J, the junction contained 12 bases not matched to a gene. Per the germline V gene, CDR1 is SGHRS and CDR2 is YFSETQ.

The rearrangement links TRBV4-2 to TRBJ1-1; D is uncertain. Per germline, CDR1 LGHNA and CDR2 YNFKEQ. This CDR3 is built from 15 residues. V dropped 1 base and J dropped 5 bases, with 14 bases sitting between them. This CDR3 is CASSQVVGVETEAFF. The DNA of the CDR3 is TGTGCCAGCAGCCAAGTGGTGGGTGTGGAGACTGAAGCTTTCTTT.

This rearrangement joins TRBV5-5 to TRBJ2-5; D ambiguous. CDR3 length: 14 residues. V lost 2 bases, J lost 0 bases, and 8 bases lay in between. The germline CDR1 and CDR2 sequences are SGHKS and YYEKEE (reference sequence). The CDR3 sequence: CASSFATNQETQYF. The CDR3 coding sequence is TGTGCCAGCAGCTTTGCCACTAACCAAGAGACCCAGTACTTC.

The chain links TRBV5-6 to TRBJ1-5, with 9 bases lining up with TRBD1. V lost 4 bases and J lost 8; bases outside the gene matches: 7. The CDR3 consists of 14 residues. CDR1 is SGHDT and CDR2 is YYEEEE in the germline V gene. The CDR3 spells CASSPGQGVKPQHF. In nucleotides, the CDR3 is TGTGCCAGCAGCCCGGGACAGGGCGTAAAGCCCCAGCATTTT.

The V gene is TRBV29-1, the J gene TRBJ2-1, with a possible D match to TRBD2 (6 bases). The CDR3 length is 16 residues. Deletions cut 4 bases from V and 4 bases from J, with 20 bases between. The germline CDR1 and CDR2 sequences are SQVTM and ANQGSEA. The CDR3 is CSVVGGAGLGYNEQFF. Written as DNA, the CDR3 is TGCAGCGTTGTGGGAGGTGCAGGGCTTGGTTACAATGAGCAGTTCTTC.

The chain uses TRBV6-5 and TRBJ1-2; TRBD1 matches 7 bases. Germline CDR1 reads MNHEY; CDR2 reads SVGAGI. V gave up 6 bases and J gave up 3 bases; unmatched junction bases: 10. CDR3 length: 15 residues. In nucleotides, the CDR3 is TGTGCCAGCAGCTCTAGGGGGCGAGGTGACTATGGCTACACCTTC. The encoded protein is CASSSRGRGDYGYTF.

The chain uses TRBV7-2 and TRBJ1-4; TRBD1 matches 8 bases. The ends lost 3 bases at V and 8 bases at J; junction bases unmatched: 8. The CDR3 is 15 residues long. Germline loops: CDR1 SGHTA, CDR2 FQGNSA. The CDR3 sequence is CASSFQGALGEKLFF. The CDR3 nucleotides are TGTGCCAGCAGCTTCCAGGGGGCTCTTGGAGAAAAACTGTTTTTT.

V gene TRBV10-1 combines with J gene TRBJ2-3; 9 nucleotides match TRBD2. The germline V gene has CDR1 WNHNN and CDR2 SYGVQD (reference sequence). V shed 0 bases and J 3 bases; nucleotides not matched to a gene: 10. CDR3 length: 18 amino acids. The CDR3 loop is CASSESLREGHITDTQYF. The CDR3 DNA follows: TGCGCCAGCAGTGAGTCTTTGCGGGAGGGCCACATAACAGATACGCAGTATTTT.

This sequence joins TRBV11-2 and TRBJ1-6; tentatively, D is TRBD1 (5 bases). V was trimmed by 11 bases and J by 8 bases, leaving 19 bases between them. This CDR3 spans 14 amino acids. CDR1 and CDR2 from the germline V gene are SGHAT and FQNNGV. The CDR3 region has the DNA TGTGCCTCAACCTGGGGGGACGTCGATTCACCCCTCCACTTT. Its translation: CASTWGDVDSPLHF.

This sequence joins TRBV11-2 and TRBJ2-7; no reliable D call. The ends were cut back, 2 bases at V and 0 bases at J, with 5 bases in the middle. The germline gives CDR1 SGHAT, CDR2 FQNNGV. The CDR3 has 13 residues. CDR3 protein: CASSLLPSYEQYF. CDR3 nucleotides: TGTGCCAGCAGCTTACTCCCCTCCTACGAGCAGTACTTC.

The chain carries TRBV4-2 and TRBJ2-5; D is possibly TRBD2 (6 bases). Germline V gene sequence: CDR1 LGHNA, CDR2 YNFKEQ. CDR3 size: 15 residues. Trimming cost V 0 bases and J 2 bases, with 10 bases left between them. CDR3 in amino acids: CASSQEASVQETQYF. The CDR3 nucleotides are TGTGCCAGCAGCCAAGAAGCTAGCGTACAAGAGACCCAGTACTTC.

This clone was counted a few times. The chain links TRBV7-2 to TRBJ1-2; D not certain. The CDR3 totals 13 residues. The V and J ends lost 4 bases and 8 bases respectively, with 14 bases between them. Per the germline V gene, CDR1 is SGHTA and CDR2 is FQGNSA. The CDR3 spells CASSSGSGSGYTF. The CDR3 bases are TGTGCCAGCAGCTCGGGCAGCGGGAGCGGCTACACCTTC. The full variable domain, in which reference TRBV7-2 and TRBJ1-2 provide the parts outside the CDR3, is GAGVSQSPSNKVTEKGKDVELRCDPISGHTALYWYRQSLGQGLEFLIYFQGNSAPDKSGLPSDRFSAERTGGSVSTLTIQRTQQEDSAVYLCASSSGSGSGYTFGSGTRLTVV.